This T cell receptor beta chain was sequenced for a study of beta chain features in type 1 diabetes. Across the study: All samples together contributed around 100,000,000 sorted cells for examination.

The CDR3 is made up of 13 amino acids. In germline, CDR1 is SGHNT, CDR2 YYREEE (reference sequence). Between the trimmed V and J ends, which lost 4 bases and 1 base, there was a span of 7 bases. Details on this clone: Its specificity is not known. Other DNA variants within this sample encode the same CDR3.

Expressed TCRB transcripts were sequenced because the entire RNA isolate underwent reverse transcription. Sequenced by immunoSEQ multiplex PCR; TCRdb stores in-frame clones only, minus some. The sample holds some 900,000 clones; 15% to 20% are singletons and the top ten take 0.023%. Study-wide findings and caveats: The influence of HLA type on TCRB rearrangement stayed undetermined.

This chain uses TRBV5-4 with TRBJ2-3; D could derive from TRBD1 or TRBD2 (5 bases each). This TCR was recovered from a woman under 30 in good health. Sequenced material: naive CD4+ T cells from blood. The CDR3 DNA is TGTGCCAGCAGCGGGGGAGGCACAGATACGCAGTATTTT. Protein product: CASSGGGTDTQYF.